The rows below give T cell receptor beta chains drawn from one sample of a study of cytomegalovirus exposure and HLA in healthy donors. Some clones are missing from TCRdb's copy, which holds only in-frame ones; the method was immunoSEQ multiplex PCR. The table lists about 170,000 clones, 80% of them singletons. Sequences were obtained from PBMCs. The receptors were sampled from a woman between 45 and 60 years old in good health and CMV-seropositive. Each CDR3 is given without its conserved first and last residue. Rows give clone size only sometimes, using once, few, many, or a class for an expanded clone.

ASSQATTNYGYT	TRBV7-2	TRBJ1-2	NA
AWRQGPYEQY	TRBV30	TRBJ2-7	few
ASSAGATTGGSGNTIY	TRBV9	TRBJ1-3	NA
ASSLGDSYDYNEQF	TRBV27	TRBJ2-1	once
ASSQWAGEADTQY	TRBV4-3	TRBJ2-3	NA
SVATTGLVQETQY	TRBV29-1	TRBJ2-5	few
AWSGGKTGSSYNEQF	TRBV30	TRBJ2-1	NA
ATIRPGTDTQY	TRBV25-1	TRBJ2-3	NA
ASSEAGGVYTEAF	TRBV9	TRBJ1-1	few
ASSHPVYLGQQY	TRBV4-1	TRBJ2-5	few
ASSSRGGHEQF	TRBV5-1	TRBJ2-1	NA
ASSLVTSGGEFWQF	TRBV5-5	TRBJ2-1	NA
ASSLGGQAYNEQF	TRBV7-6	TRBJ2-1	NA
ASSPRGITDTQY	TRBV27	TRBJ2-3	NA
ASSLTGRTAYT	TRBV5-4	TRBJ1-2	NA
ASSLGRQGANIQY	TRBV5-1	TRBJ2-4	NA
AWSGGTGYEQY	TRBV30	TRBJ2-7	NA
ASSPHHGAEQY	TRBV18	TRBJ2-7	NA
ASSLNRDQPQH	TRBV11-2	TRBJ1-5	once
SSSYEGLSYGYT	TRBV7-9	TRBJ1-2	once